Sequencing of this T cell receptor beta chain was carried out in a study of OX40 agonist ivuxolimab in advanced cancers. For context, the study as a whole: The costimulatory receptor OX40 (CD134) was targeted by ivuxolimab, a fully human IgG2 agonistic monoclonal antibody. Intravenous ivuxolimab was administered to patients every 2 weeks at six dose levels: 0.01, 0.1, 0.3, 1.5, 3 and 10 mg/kg. The monotherapy dose-escalation portion (N = 52 patients) of the phase I ivuxolimab trial is reported in the paper. Peripheral TCRbeta sequencing aimed to test whether ivuxolimab altered TCR sequence diversity and caused clonal T-cell expansion. Prior anti-PD-1, anti-PD-L1 or anti-CTLA-4 therapy was permitted, and checkpoint inhibitors had been received by roughly 42% of dose-escalation patients. Partial responses were achieved by three dose-escalation patients, of whom one had hepatocellular carcinoma and two had cutaneous melanoma. In the dose-escalation cohort, approximately 82% of patients were male, and the mean age was approximately 60 years, with a range of about 23 to 80. Of the approximately 53 patients in dose escalation, about 19 had hepatocellular carcinoma, some 15 had melanoma, 9 had renal cell carcinoma and 9 had head and neck cancer. Study-wide conclusions, independent of this receptor: After ivuxolimab, more expanded clones were found on average in CD8+ T cells than in CD4+ T cells. Partial responders in the 0.1-3.0 mg/kg groups had among the lowest normalized peripheral clonal expansion, especially among CD8+ T cells. The antigen specificity of the peripheral T cells that underwent clonal expansion was not determined. Low levels of normalized T-cell clonal expansion were also seen in some patients who did not respond. Clonal expansion of both CD4+ and CD8+ blood T cells was observed from baseline to week 6 at doses 0.1 to 3.0 mg/kg.

Patients with autoimmune disease history or receiving systemic immunosuppression were excluded from the trial. Peripheral blood for TCR sequencing was drawn from every dose cohort at baseline, at cycle 4 day 1 and at cycle 7 day 1. Samples were obtained from an open-label, multicenter, first-in-human phase I dose-escalation trial of ivuxolimab. Adults with locally advanced or metastatic head and neck squamous cell, hepatocellular, melanoma or renal cell carcinoma were enrolled in the trial. Before TCR sequencing, CD4+ T cells and CD8+ T cells were sorted from peripheral blood as separate populations. Comment on this clone: There is no known antigen for this receptor. It has no much larger one-base neighbor in the sample; base qualities were not kept.

Genomic DNA was extracted from sorted cells for sequencing of the TCRbeta CDR3 region. The immunoSEQ Assay was used to sequence the TCRbeta CDR3 regions. TCRdb took over this immuneACCESS table, retaining in-frame rearrangements with V and J assigned. Such tables are incomplete; in checked studies, under half of the missing clones stem from an unresolved V gene, and the remainder is unexplained. This sample holds over 75,000 clones; around 90% were observed only once. Together, the top ten hold about 8.5% of the sample. The germline V gene (reference sequence) sets CDR1 to MNHEY and CDR2 to SMNVEV. Trimming removed 6 bases from V and 0 bases from J, leaving 11 bases between the germline ends. There are 14 amino acids in the CDR3, from cysteine to phenylalanine inclusive. The only DNA kept is the CDR3, 42 bases in frame from the first base.

This sequence uses TRBV27 and TRBJ1-1; no D segment can be confidently identified. The sequencing here drew on CD4+ or CD8+ T cells sorted from blood, taken in a trial of the OX40 agonist ivuxolimab. The receptor was isolated from an adult with an advanced solid tumor such as melanoma, head and neck, liver or kidney cancer. Here the CDR3 is given as CASRIRAMNTEAFF. The DNA is as follows: TGTGCCAGCAGAATAAGGGCTATGAACACTGAAGCTTTCTTT.